This T cell receptor (beta chain) was sequenced during a study of blood T cells in healthy people across ages. PCR was performed a second time for about 7 to 12 cycles using a sample-barcoded 5' primer and a J-beta primer mix. TCRdb reprocessed the 5' RACE reads via MiXCR and lists one record per CDR3 protein. The sample records roughly 1,000,000 distinct CDR3 sequences, approximately 26% being singletons. V dropped 3 bases and J dropped 1 base, with 15 bases sitting between them. Germline lookup yields CDR1 LNHNV and CDR2 YYDKDF (reference sequence). CDR3 length equals 16 residues. These data were also filed under a second study, of T cells of mothers and their children.

The sequence derives from a girl aged 2-10 years in good health. This chain uses TRBV15 with TRBJ2-5, with D tentatively TRBD1 (6 bases). Sequencing input: blood. The CDR3 nucleotides read TGTGCCACCAGCAGGGGGGCAGGGTTTGGCCAAGAGACCCAGTACTTC. Its protein product is CATSRGAGFGQETQYF.